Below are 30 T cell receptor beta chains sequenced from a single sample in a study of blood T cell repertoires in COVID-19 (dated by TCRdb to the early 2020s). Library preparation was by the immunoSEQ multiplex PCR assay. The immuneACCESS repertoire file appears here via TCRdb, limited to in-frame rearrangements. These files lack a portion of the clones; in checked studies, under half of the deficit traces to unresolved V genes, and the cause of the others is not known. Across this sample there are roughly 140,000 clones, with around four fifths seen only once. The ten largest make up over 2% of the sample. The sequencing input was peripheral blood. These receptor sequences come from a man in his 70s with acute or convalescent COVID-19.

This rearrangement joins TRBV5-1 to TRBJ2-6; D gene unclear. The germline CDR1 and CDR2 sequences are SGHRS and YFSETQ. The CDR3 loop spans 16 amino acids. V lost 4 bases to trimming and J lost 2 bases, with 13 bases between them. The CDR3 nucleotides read TGCGCCAGCAGCAAAACAGCATCAACTGGGGCCAACGTCCTGACTTTC. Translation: CASSKTASTGANVLTF.

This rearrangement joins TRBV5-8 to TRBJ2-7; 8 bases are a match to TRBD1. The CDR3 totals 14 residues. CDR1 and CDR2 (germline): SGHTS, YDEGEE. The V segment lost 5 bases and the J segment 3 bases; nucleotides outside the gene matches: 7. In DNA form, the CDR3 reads TGTGCCAGCAGGTCAAGGGACAGGAGCTACGAGCAGTACTTC. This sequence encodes CASRSRDRSYEQYF.

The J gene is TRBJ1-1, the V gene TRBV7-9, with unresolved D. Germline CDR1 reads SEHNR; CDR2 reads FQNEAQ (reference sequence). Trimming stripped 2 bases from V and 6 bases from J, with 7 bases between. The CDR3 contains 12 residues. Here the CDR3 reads CASSLSSAEAFF. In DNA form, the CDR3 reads TGTGCCAGCAGCTTATCCAGCGCTGAAGCTTTCTTT.

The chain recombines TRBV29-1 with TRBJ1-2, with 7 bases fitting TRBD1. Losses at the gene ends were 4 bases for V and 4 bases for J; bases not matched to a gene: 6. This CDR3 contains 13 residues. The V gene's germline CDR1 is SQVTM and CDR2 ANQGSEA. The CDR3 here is CSVGDSIRYGYTF. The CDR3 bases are TGCAGCGTTGGGGACAGTATACGCTATGGCTACACCTTC.

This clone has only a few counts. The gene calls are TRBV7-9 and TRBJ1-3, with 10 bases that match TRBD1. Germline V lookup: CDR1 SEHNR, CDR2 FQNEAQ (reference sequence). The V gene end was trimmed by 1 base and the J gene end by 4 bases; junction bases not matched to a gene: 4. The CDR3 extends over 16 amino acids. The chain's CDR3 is CASSLEGQGSGNTIYF. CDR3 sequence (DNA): TGTGCCAGCAGCTTAGAGGGACAGGGGTCCGGAAACACCATATATTTT.

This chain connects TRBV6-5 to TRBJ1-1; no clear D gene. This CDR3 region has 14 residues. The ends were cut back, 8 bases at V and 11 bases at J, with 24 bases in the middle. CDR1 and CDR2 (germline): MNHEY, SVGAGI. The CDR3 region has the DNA TGTGCCAGCGTGGAGGTTGTGGACCTAACGACGGCTTTCTTT. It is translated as CASVEVVDLTTAFF.

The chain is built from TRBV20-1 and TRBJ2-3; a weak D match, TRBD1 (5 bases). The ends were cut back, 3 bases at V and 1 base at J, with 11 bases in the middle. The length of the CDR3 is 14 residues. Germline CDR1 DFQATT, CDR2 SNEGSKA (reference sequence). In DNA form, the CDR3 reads TGCAGTGCTAGTGGGGCCCCGGGCACAGATACGCAGTATTTT. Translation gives CSASGAPGTDTQYF.

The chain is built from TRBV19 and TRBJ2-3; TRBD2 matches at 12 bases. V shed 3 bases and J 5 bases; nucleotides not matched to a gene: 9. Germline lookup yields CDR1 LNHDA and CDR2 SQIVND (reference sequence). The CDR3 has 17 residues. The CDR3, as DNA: TGTGCCAGTAGTATCGGACTAGCGGGGTCCAAACTAGATACGCAGTATTTT. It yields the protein CASSIGLAGSKLDTQYF.

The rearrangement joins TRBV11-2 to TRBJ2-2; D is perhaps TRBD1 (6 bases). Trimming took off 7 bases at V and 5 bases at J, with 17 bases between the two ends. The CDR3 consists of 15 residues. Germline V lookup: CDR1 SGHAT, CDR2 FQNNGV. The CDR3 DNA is TGTGCCAGCACCCCCGTGGGGGCTCAGACCGGGGAGCTGTTTTTT. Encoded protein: CASTPVGAQTGELFF.

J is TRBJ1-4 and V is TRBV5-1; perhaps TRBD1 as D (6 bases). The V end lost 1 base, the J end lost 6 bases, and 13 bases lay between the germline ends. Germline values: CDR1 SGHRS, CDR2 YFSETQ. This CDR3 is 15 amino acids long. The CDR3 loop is CASSLSTGSDEKLFF. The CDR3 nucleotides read TGCGCCAGCAGCTTGTCAACAGGGTCCGATGAAAAACTGTTTTTT.

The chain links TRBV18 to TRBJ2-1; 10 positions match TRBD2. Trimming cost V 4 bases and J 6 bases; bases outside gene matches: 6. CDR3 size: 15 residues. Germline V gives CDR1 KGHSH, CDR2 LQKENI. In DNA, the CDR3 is TGTGCCAGCTCACACAGCGGGAGGGCCCGCAATGAGCAGTTCTTC. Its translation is CASSHSGRARNEQFF.

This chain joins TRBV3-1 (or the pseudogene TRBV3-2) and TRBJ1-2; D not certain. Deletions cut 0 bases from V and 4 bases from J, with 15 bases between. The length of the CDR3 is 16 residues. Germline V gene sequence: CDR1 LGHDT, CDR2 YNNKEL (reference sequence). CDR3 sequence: CASSQEFSSGLYGYTF. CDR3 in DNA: TGTGCCAGCAGCCAAGAATTTTCGAGCGGGCTCTATGGCTACACCTTC.

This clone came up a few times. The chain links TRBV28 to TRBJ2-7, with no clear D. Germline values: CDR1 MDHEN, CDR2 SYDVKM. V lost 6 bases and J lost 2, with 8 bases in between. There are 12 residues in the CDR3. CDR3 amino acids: CASRRYTYEQYF. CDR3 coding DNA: TGTGCCAGCAGACGATACACCTACGAGCAGTACTTC.

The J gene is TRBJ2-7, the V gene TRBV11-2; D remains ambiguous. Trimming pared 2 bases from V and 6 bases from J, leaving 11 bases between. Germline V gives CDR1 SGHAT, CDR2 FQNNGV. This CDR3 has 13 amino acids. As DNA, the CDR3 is TGTGCCAGCAGCTTATCGGTTGGTTCCGAGCAGTACTTC. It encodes CASSLSVGSEQYF.

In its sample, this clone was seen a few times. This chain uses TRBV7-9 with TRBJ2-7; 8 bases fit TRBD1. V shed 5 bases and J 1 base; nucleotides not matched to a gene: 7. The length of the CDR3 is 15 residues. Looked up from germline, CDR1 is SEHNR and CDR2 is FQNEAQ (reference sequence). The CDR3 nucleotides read TGTGCCAGCAGCACTTACAGACAGGGGTCCTACGAGCAGTACTTC. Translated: CASSTYRQGSYEQYF.

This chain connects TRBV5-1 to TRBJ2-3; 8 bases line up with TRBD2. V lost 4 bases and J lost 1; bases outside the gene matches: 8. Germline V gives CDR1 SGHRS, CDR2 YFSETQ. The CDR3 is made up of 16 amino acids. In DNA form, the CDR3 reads TGCGCCAGCAGCCAGCGGGAGATGCGTGGCACAGATACGCAGTATTTT. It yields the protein CASSQREMRGTDTQYF.

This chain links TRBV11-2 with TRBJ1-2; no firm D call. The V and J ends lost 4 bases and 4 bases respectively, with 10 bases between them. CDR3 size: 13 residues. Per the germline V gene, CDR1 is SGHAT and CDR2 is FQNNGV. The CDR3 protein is CASSSGLSYGYTF. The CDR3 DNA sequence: TGTGCCAGCAGCTCGGGTCTTAGCTATGGCTACACCTTC. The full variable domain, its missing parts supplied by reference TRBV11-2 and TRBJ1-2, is EAGVAQSPRYKIIEKRQSVAFWCNPISGHATLYWYQQILGQGPKLLIQFQNNGVVDDSQLPKDRFSAERLKGVDSTLKIQPAKLEDSAVYLCASSSGLSYGYTFGSGTRLTVV.

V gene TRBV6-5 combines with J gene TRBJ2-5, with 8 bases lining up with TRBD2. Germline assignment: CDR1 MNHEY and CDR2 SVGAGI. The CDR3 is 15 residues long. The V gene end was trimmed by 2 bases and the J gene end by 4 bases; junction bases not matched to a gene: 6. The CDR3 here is CASSYDAGGVETQYF. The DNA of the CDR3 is TGTGCCAGCAGTTACGATGCCGGGGGGGTAGAGACCCAGTACTTC.

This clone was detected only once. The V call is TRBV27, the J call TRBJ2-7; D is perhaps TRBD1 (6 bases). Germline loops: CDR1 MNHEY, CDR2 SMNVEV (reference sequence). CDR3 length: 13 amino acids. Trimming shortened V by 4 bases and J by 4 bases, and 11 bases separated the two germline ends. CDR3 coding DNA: TGTGCCAGCAGTTGGGCAGGGGAGTACGAGCAGTACTTC. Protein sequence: CASSWAGEYEQYF.

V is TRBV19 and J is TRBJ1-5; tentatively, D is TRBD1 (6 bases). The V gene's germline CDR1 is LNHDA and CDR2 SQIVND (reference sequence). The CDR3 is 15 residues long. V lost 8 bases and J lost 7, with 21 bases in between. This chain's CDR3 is CASRGGQDPRQPQHF. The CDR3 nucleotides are TGTGCCAGTCGGGGGGGCCAGGACCCCAGGCAGCCCCAGCATTTT.

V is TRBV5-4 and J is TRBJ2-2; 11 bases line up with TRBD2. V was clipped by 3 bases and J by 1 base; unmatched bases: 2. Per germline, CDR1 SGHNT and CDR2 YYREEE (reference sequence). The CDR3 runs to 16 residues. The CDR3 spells CASSWGLAENTGELFF. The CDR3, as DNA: TGTGCCAGCAGCTGGGGACTAGCGGAGAACACCGGGGAGCTGTTTTTT.

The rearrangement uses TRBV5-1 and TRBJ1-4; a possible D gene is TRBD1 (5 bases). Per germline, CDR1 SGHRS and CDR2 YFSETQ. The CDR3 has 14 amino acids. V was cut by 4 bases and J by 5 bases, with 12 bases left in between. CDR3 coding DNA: TGCGCCAGCAGCACGGGGGACGGGAATGAAAAACTGTTTTTT. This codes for CASSTGDGNEKLFF.

Written as DNA, the CDR3 is TGTGCCAGCAGTCGACCCTCGGGGGACTATGGCTACACCTTC. This sequence encodes CASSRPSGDYGYTF. This chain joins TRBV28 and TRBJ1-2; tentative D call: TRBD1 (5 bases). Germline CDR1 is MDHEN and CDR2 is SYDVKM. Trimming pared 5 bases from V and 3 bases from J, leaving 13 bases between. The CDR3 covers 14 residues.

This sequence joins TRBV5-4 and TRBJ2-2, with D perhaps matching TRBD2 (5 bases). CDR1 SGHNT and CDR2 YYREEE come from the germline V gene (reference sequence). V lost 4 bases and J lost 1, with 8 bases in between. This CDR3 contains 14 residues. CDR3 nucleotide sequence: TGTGCCAGCAGCCGGGAAAAGAACACCGGGGAGCTGTTTTTT. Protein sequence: CASSREKNTGELFF.

The CDR3 bases are TGTGCCAGCAGCTTCTCTCATGGGGCTTATAACTATGGCTACACCTTC. Protein product: CASSFSHGAYNYGYTF. The chain has TRBV7-8 and TRBJ1-2; perhaps TRBD1 as D (5 bases). This CDR3 spans 16 amino acids. The V end lost 3 bases, the J end lost 1 base, and 15 bases lay between the germline ends. Germline assignment: CDR1 SGHVS and CDR2 FQNEAQ.

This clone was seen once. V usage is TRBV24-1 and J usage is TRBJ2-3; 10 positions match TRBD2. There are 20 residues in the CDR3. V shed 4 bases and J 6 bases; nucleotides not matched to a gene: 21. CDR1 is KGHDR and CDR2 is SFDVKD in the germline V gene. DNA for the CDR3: TGTGCCACCAGTGACCGACCGGGGCTAGCGGGAGTGGGATTAGAGGATACGCAGTATTTT. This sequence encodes CATSDRPGLAGVGLEDTQYF.

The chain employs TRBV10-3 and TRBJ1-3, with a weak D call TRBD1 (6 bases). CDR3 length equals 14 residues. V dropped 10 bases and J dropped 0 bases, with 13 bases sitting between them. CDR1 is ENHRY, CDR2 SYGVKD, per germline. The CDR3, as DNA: TGTGCCACCCGGGACACTGACTCTGGAAACACCATATATTTT. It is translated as CATRDTDSGNTIYF.

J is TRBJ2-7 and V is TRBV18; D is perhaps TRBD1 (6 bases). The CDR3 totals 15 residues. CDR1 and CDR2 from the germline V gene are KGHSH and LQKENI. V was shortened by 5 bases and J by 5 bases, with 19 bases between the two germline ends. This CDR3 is CASSEQGYAAHEQYF. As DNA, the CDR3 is TGTGCCAGCTCAGAACAGGGCTACGCGGCCCACGAGCAGTACTTC.

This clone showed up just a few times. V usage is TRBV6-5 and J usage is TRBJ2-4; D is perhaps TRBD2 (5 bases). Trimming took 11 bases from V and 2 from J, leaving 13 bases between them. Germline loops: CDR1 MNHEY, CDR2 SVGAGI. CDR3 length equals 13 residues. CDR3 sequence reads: CAAHPGSKNIQYF. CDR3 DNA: TGTGCCGCCCACCCGGGGTCCAAAAACATTCAGTACTTC.

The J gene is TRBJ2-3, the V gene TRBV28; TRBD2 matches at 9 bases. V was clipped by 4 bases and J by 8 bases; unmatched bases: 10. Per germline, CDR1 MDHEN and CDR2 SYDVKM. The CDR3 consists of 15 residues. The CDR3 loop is CASSSLAGAGGTQYF. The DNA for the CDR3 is TGTGCCAGCAGTTCCTTAGCGGGGGCGGGGGGTACGCAGTATTTT.